This T cell receptor (beta chain) was captured in a study of graft-versus-host responses after intestinal transplantation. Only in-frame clones appear in the TCRdb table, and some are missing; sequencing was by immunoSEQ multiplex PCR. The sample consists of 90,000 to 150,000 clones, just under 95% of them appearing once. Study results and limitations: Recipient bone marrow held GvH clones, some seen earlier in ileum or blood.

With respect to this clone: Its antigen remains unknown. Additional DNA sequences in this sample encode the identical CDR3.

Trimming left V 3 bases short and J 2 bases short, with 10 bases between. The CDR3 spans 14 residues. Per the germline V gene, CDR1 is LNHDA and CDR2 is SQIVND (reference sequence). The sequenced sample was unstimulated CD4+ T cells sorted from spleen or lymph node cells, obtained before intestinal transplant. The TCR sequence derives from a human donor who received an intestinal transplant. The chain carries TRBV19 and TRBJ1-1; D call uncertain. The CDR3 sequence: CASSIPGVNTEAFF. In DNA, the CDR3 is TGTGCCAGTAGTATCCCGGGAGTTAACACTGAAGCTTTCTTT.